This T cell receptor (beta chain) was captured by sequencing in a study of Graves' ophthalmopathy and Graves' hyperthyroidism. Whole-study context: Stable hyperthyroidism referred to disease that showed no ophthalmopathy within 18 months of follow-up.

CDR3 length equals 13 residues. The germline V gene encodes CDR1 SQVTM and CDR2 ANQGSEA. V shed 6 bases, J shed 1 base, and the junction held 5 bases outside the gene matches. This clonotype was seen many times. Its matching antigen is unknown. Hyperthyroidism patients were newly diagnosed, ill under 2 months, and aged 18 to 65 years. Investigators amplified TCR beta CDR3 regions from RNA transcripts. HTBI-primed RT-PCR formed the first round, and a multiplex PCR formed the second. TCRdb processed the multiplex PCR reads anew with MiXCR; each CDR3 protein has one entry. The data hold 1 million to 1.3 million distinct CDR3 sequences, with less than 45% observed a single time. Findings of the study overall: With roughly 65% sensitivity and approximately 72% specificity, the model predicted ophthalmopathy progression. Clonotypes were expanded in thyroid at above 0.001 frequency, and most also appeared in blood.

The sequence was obtained from an adult man with Graves' hyperthyroidism. The chain links TRBV29-1 to TRBJ2-5, with TRBD1 matching over 7 bases. Sequencing was performed on peripheral blood or thyroid tissue (not recorded which). The CDR3 spells CSVRGQAQETQYF. DNA for the CDR3: TGCAGCGTGAGAGGACAGGCCCAAGAGACCCAGTACTTC.